Below are 26 T cell receptor beta chains sequenced from a single sample in a study of blood T cells in healthy people across ages. PCR was performed a second time for about 7 to 12 cycles using a sample-barcoded 5' primer and a J-beta primer mix. Each CDR3 protein is one row after TCRdb ran MiXCR on the 5' RACE reads. The sample contains some 1.5 million distinct CDR3 sequences, approximately 28% of which appear only once. Sequenced sample: blood. The receptors come from a young woman in good health.

This clonotype has ten or more counts. This chain uses TRBV29-1 with TRBJ1-2; 9 nucleotides align to TRBD1. This CDR3 contains 14 residues. Unmatched junction bases numbered 9, after V lost 2 bases and J lost 8 bases. Germline V lookup: CDR1 SQVTM, CDR2 ANQGSEA. The CDR3 coding sequence is TGCAGCGTTGAAAACACGGGACAGGGCGGCGGCTACACCTTC. This codes for CSVENTGQGGGYTF.

This clonotype was recorded a few times. The chain carries TRBV20-1 and TRBJ1-2; no clear D gene. Between the trimmed V and J ends, which lost 0 bases and 3 bases, there was a span of 11 bases. CDR1 and CDR2 from the germline V gene are DFQATT and SNEGSKA (reference sequence). The CDR3 is 14 amino acids. In DNA, the CDR3 is TGCAGTGCTAGAGAGGAGGGAATTTACTATGGCTACACCTTC. Encoded protein: CSAREEGIYYGYTF.

The chain has TRBV24-1 and TRBJ2-1; D possibly uses TRBD1 or TRBD2 (5 bases each). The germline V and J ends were trimmed by 4 bases and 8 bases, with 20 bases remaining between them. The CDR3 sequence is 16 residues long. In germline, CDR1 is KGHDR, CDR2 SFDVKD. The CDR3 is CATSDTGTPRIHEQFF. In nucleotides, the CDR3 is TGTGCCACCAGTGACACCGGGACCCCAAGGATCCATGAGCAGTTCTTC.

This clonotype was counted a few times. The V and J genes are TRBV28 and TRBJ2-3; D remains ambiguous. V was clipped by 5 bases and J by 8 bases, with 11 bases between them. CDR1 is MDHEN, CDR2 SYDVKM, per germline. The CDR3 consists of 12 residues. The CDR3 is CASSPRWGTQYF. CDR3 coding DNA: TGTGCCAGCAGTCCTCGTTGGGGTACGCAGTATTTT.

Many counts were recorded for this clonotype. This rearrangement joins TRBV6-6 to TRBJ2-7, with a possible D match to TRBD1 (5 bases). Trimming took 6 bases from V and 6 from J, leaving 15 bases between them. Germline lookup yields CDR1 MNHNY and CDR2 SVGAGI (reference sequence). The CDR3 extends over 13 amino acids. The CDR3 bases are TGTGCCAGCAGATTCGACAGTTCAAGCGAGCAGTACTTC. This sequence encodes CASRFDSSSEQYF.

This CDR3 is CASSYSGVLPEAFF. CDR3 bases: TGTGCCAGCAGTTACTCGGGAGTCCTACCTGAAGCTTTCTTT. The chain uses TRBV6-5 and TRBJ1-1; no clear D. From germline, CDR1 is MNHEY and CDR2 SVGAGI. The V and J ends lost 0 bases and 6 bases respectively, with 11 bases between them. The CDR3 is made up of 14 amino acids.

This chain connects TRBV28 to TRBJ2-1; 8 bases fit TRBD2. With V trimmed by 7 bases and J by 7 bases, 6 bases remained unmatched. This CDR3 spans 13 amino acids. Germline values: CDR1 MDHEN, CDR2 SYDVKM. CDR3 residues: CASISGGGNEQFF. Written as DNA, the CDR3 is TGTGCCAGCATCTCCGGGGGGGGAAATGAGCAGTTCTTC.

The chain joins TRBV13 to TRBJ2-5; 7 positions agree with TRBD2. The germline V gene encodes CDR1 PRHDT and CDR2 FYEKMQ (reference sequence). The trim removed 5 bases at V and 7 bases at J, leaving 10 bases unmatched. This CDR3 has 14 amino acids. For the CDR3, the DNA is TGTGCCAGCAGCCATAGCGGGTCCCAGGGGACCCAGTACTTC. As protein: CASSHSGSQGTQYF.

This chain's CDR3 is CASSQARMTGRSYEQYF. In nucleotides, the CDR3 is TGTGCCAGCAGCCAAGCCCGGATGACAGGGAGGTCCTACGAGCAGTACTTC. The gene calls are TRBV3-1 and TRBJ2-7, with D tentatively TRBD1 (7 bases). This CDR3 comprises 17 residues. Germline CDR1 and CDR2: LGHDT and YNNKEL (reference sequence). Trimming removed 1 base from V and 1 base from J, with 17 bases in between.

The chain carries TRBV21-1 and TRBJ2-4; the DNA was not used to check the table's D call, TRBD1. The end of the DNA is better explained by TRBJ2-5, so the J call may be wrong. TRBV21-1 is annotated as a pseudogene. The CDR3 runs to 16 residues. CDR3: CASSKVGTGKEETQYF. In nucleotides, the CDR3 is TGTGCCAGCAGCAAAGTCGGTACAGGGAAGGAGGAGACCCAGTACTTC.

The chain carries TRBV3-1 and TRBJ1-6; D not resolved. This CDR3 is 13 amino acids long. The V end was cut by 1 base, the J end by 10 bases, with 8 bases between. Germline V gene lookup returns CDR1 LGHDT and CDR2 YNNKEL (reference sequence). CDR3 loop: CASSQAVRSPLHF. CDR3 nucleotides: TGTGCCAGCAGCCAAGCGGTCAGGTCACCCCTCCACTTT.

The chain joins TRBV9 to TRBJ2-5; D gene uncertain. The V and J ends lost 4 bases and 7 bases respectively, with 17 bases between them. The germline V gene encodes CDR1 SGDLS and CDR2 YYNGEE. The CDR3 loop spans 14 amino acids. CDR3 residues: CASSPVSDGGTQYF. The CDR3 bases are TGTGCCAGCAGCCCTGTGTCGGACGGCGGGACCCAGTACTTC.

The sample holds a few counts of this clonotype. V is TRBV29-1 and J is TRBJ2-1; 9 bases map to TRBD1. Unmatched junction bases numbered 12, after V lost 3 bases and J lost 3 bases. The CDR3 sequence is 17 residues long. The V gene's germline CDR1 is SQVTM and CDR2 ANQGSEA. Written as DNA, the CDR3 is TGCAGCGTTGACGTCTTGGTGGGACAGGGAGACTACAATGAGCAGTTCTTC. Translated, it gives CSVDVLVGQGDYNEQFF.

On this clonotype: A junction end diverges from the germline sequence, so it may reflect a read error. The gene calls are TRBV2 and TRBJ2-4; D is possibly TRBD1 (6 bases). From germline, CDR1 is SNHLY and CDR2 FYNNEI. The CDR3 runs 13 residues. CDR3 sequence: CASSADSGQPFDF. CDR3 nucleotides: TGTGCCAGCAGTGCTGACTCGGGACAACCCTTCGACTTC.

The chain uses TRBV7-2 and TRBJ1-4, with D maybe TRBD1 (6 bases). The CDR3 sequence is 14 residues long. The germline V gene encodes CDR1 SGHTA and CDR2 FQGNSA. V lost 0 bases and J lost 8, with 10 bases in between. CDR3 coding DNA: TGTGCCAGCAGCTTAGCGGGGGCGAGGGAAAAACTGTTTTTT. Its translation is CASSLAGAREKLFF.

The sample holds a few counts of this clonotype. The rearrangement links TRBV5-1 to TRBJ2-5; 10 bases line up with TRBD2. CDR1 and CDR2 from the germline V gene are SGHRS and YFSETQ. V lost 4 bases to trimming and J lost 5 bases; unmatched junction nucleotides: 17. This CDR3 spans 18 amino acids. The CDR3 DNA follows: TGCGCCAGCAGCCTACAAAGCCCCCTAGCGGGAGCTGGGGAGACCCAGTACTTC. Protein sequence: CASSLQSPLAGAGETQYF.

The chain combines TRBV5-1 with TRBJ2-7, with 7 bases identical to TRBD2. The CDR3 is 13 residues long. Looked up from germline, CDR1 is SGHRS and CDR2 is YFSETQ. V lost 7 bases and J lost 2; bases outside the gene matches: 6. DNA for the CDR3: TGCGCCAGCCGTAGCGGGCCCACCTACGAGCAGTACTTC. Protein: CASRSGPTYEQYF.

The gene calls are TRBV19 and TRBJ2-3, with unresolved D. This CDR3 has 13 residues. CDR1 and CDR2 (germline): LNHDA, SQIVND (reference sequence). Trimming cost V 5 bases and J 2 bases, with 8 bases left between them. The CDR3 DNA is TGTGCCAGTAGTTGGGCTGCCACAGATACGCAGTATTTT. Translating it yields CASSWAATDTQYF. Full variable domain (outside the CDR3, taken from reference TRBV19 and TRBJ2-3): DGGITQSPKYLFRKEGQNVTLSCEQNLNHDAMYWYRQDPGQGLRLIYYSQIVNDFQKGDIAEGYSVSREKKESFPLTVTSAQKNPTAFYLCASSWAATDTQYFGPGTRLTVL.

This clonotype was counted a single time. The rearrangement uses TRBV30 and TRBJ2-1; 8 bases line up with TRBD2. J gave up 4 bases and V 4 bases, and 0 bases lay outside the gene matches. CDR3 length: 12 amino acids. Germline V gene sequence: CDR1 GTSNPN, CDR2 SVGIG (reference sequence). CDR3: CAWIAGYNEQFF. The CDR3 DNA reads TGTGCCTGGATAGCGGGGTACAATGAGCAGTTCTTC.

About this clonotype itself: This clone may be a read error of a much larger clone one base away. Here the CDR3 reads CDTSNHRSNEQFF. The CDR3 DNA reads TGTGACACCAGCAATCACAGGTCCAATGAGCAGTTCTTC. The V gene is TRBV15, the J gene TRBJ2-1; D might be TRBD1 (5 bases). Germline CDR1 reads LNHNV; CDR2 reads YYDKDF (reference sequence). This CDR3 has 13 residues. The full variable domain, with the rest looked up from reference TRBV15 and TRBJ2-1, is DAMVIQNPRYQVTQFGKPVTLSCSQTLNHNVMYWYQQKSSQAPKLLFHYYDKDFNNEADTPDNFQSRRPNTSFCFLDIRSPGLGDTAMYLCDTSNHRSNEQFFGPGTRLTVL.

In this sample, this clonotype turned up a few times. The chain couples TRBV27 to TRBJ1-2, with a weak D call TRBD1 (6 bases). Trimming took off 6 bases at V and 1 base at J, with 15 bases between the two ends. CDR1 is MNHEY and CDR2 is SMNVEV in the germline V gene (reference sequence). The CDR3 has 15 residues. The CDR3 nucleotides read TGTGCCAGCAGCGCTTTACAGGGACGTAACTATGGCTACACCTTC. Amino acid sequence: CASSALQGRNYGYTF.

This clonotype has ten or more counts. V is TRBV10-3 and J is TRBJ2-7, with a weak D call TRBD2 (6 bases). This CDR3 contains 12 residues. The germline V gene encodes CDR1 ENHRY and CDR2 SYGVKD. Deletions cut 6 bases from V and 3 bases from J, with 9 bases between. CDR3 loop: CAIRGTVYEQYF. Here the CDR3 DNA reads TGTGCCATCAGGGGGACTGTCTACGAGCAGTACTTC.

This chain links TRBV11-2 with TRBJ2-3; D remains unclear. Germline CDR1 SGHAT, CDR2 FQNNGV. V was trimmed by 7 bases and J by 6 bases, leaving 14 bases between them. The CDR3 has 13 residues. The CDR3 DNA is TGTGCCAGCACTAACCCCCCCGCGGATACGCAGTATTTT. Encoded protein: CASTNPPADTQYF.

The chain joins TRBV5-6 to TRBJ2-2; 7 bases agree with TRBD2. V lost 3 bases and J lost 4; bases outside the gene matches: 9. This CDR3 has 16 residues. CDR1 is SGHDT and CDR2 is YYEEEE in the germline V gene. DNA for the CDR3: TGTGCCAGCAGCTGGGGGGGACCGATGGGCACCGGGGAGCTGTTTTTT. Its translation: CASSWGGPMGTGELFF.

V and J are TRBV7-2 and TRBJ2-1; 7 nucleotides line up with TRBD2. Germline trimming cut 0 bases from V and 8 bases from J; bases unmatched to any gene: 7. CDR1 is SGHTA and CDR2 is FQGNSA in the germline V gene. CDR3 size: 15 residues. The CDR3 DNA sequence: TGTGCCAGCAGCTTAGCGTTCGGGGACTATTATGAGCAGTTCTTC. It codes for CASSLAFGDYYEQFF. The whole variable domain, filled in from reference TRBV7-2 and TRBJ2-1, reads GAGVSQSPSNKVTEKGKDVELRCDPISGHTALYWYRQSLGQGLEFLIYFQGNSAPDKSGLPSDRFSAERTGGSVSTLTIQRTQQEDSAVYLCASSLAFGDYYEQFFGPGTRLTVL.

The genes are TRBV5-6 and TRBJ2-7, with TRBD2 matching 8 bases. The CDR3 spans 14 residues. Looked up from germline, CDR1 is SGHDT and CDR2 is YYEEEE. V gave up 4 bases and J gave up 6 bases; unmatched junction bases: 9. CDR3 in DNA: TGTGCCAGCAGCGAGGCCGCGGGAGGACCCGAGCAGTACTTC. This codes for CASSEAAGGPEQYF.